This entry is about one T cell receptor (beta chain). Germline V gene sequence: CDR1 MGHRA, CDR2 YSYEKL. Trimming took off 3 bases at V and 1 base at J, with 13 bases between the two ends. The CDR3 is 15 residues long. These data originate in a study of blood T cell repertoires in COVID-19. Study overall: Both acute and convalescent COVID-19 samples were obtained from the United States, Italy and Spain.

As handled by the study authors: Estimates of nucleated cell counts were drawn from the amplification of reference gene primers. Libraries were prepared by immunoSEQ multiplex PCR; TCRdb keeps only in-frame clonotypes and omits some of them. V and J calls and clone size are copied from that table; D and trimming were computed from the DNA. This sample has 65,000 to 90,000 clones, with about 91% found just once. V usage is TRBV4-1 and J usage is TRBJ2-7, with D unclear. The clonotype comes from a man older than 75 with acute or convalescent COVID-19. Source material: peripheral blood. The CDR3 DNA follows: TGCGCCAGCAGCCAGGCTCCGGGTCCTTCCTACGAGCAGTACTTC. It is translated as CASSQAPGPSYEQYF.